The next 27 T cell receptor beta chains were all read from a single sample in a study of blood T cells in healthy people across ages. Then a second PCR, running about 6 to 12 cycles, was carried out with a sample-barcoded 5' primer and a J-beta primer mix. TCRdb re-called the 5' RACE reads through MiXCR, storing one row per CDR3 protein. Among over 1,500,000 distinct CDR3 sequences listed, 49% were seen once. The sample was blood. These receptors came from a woman aged 40 to 49 in good health.

The chain links TRBV20-1 to TRBJ2-1; the match to TRBD2 covers 9 bases. TRBJ2-7 explains the end of the DNA better; the J call may be wrong. Germline CDR1 and CDR2: DFQATT and SNEGSKA (reference sequence). The CDR3 loop spans 14 amino acids. CDR3 DNA sequence: TGCAGTGCTCCTCTAGCGGGGAGGGACAATGAGCAGTACTTC. Its translation is CSAPLAGRDNEQYF.

The CDR3 sequence: CASSARDLRTDTQYF. The CDR3 DNA reads TGTGCCAGCAGTGCCCGGGACCTTCGCACAGATACGCAGTATTTT. The chain joins TRBV2 to TRBJ2-3; D may match TRBD1 or TRBD2 (5 bases each). The V end lost 4 bases, the J end lost 1 base, and 12 bases lay between the germline ends. Germline V gives CDR1 SNHLY, CDR2 FYNNEI. The CDR3 spans 15 residues.

The DNA of the CDR3 is TGCAGTGCAATCAGGGGTACTGAAGCTTTCTTT. Translating gives CSAIRGTEAFF. The chain combines TRBV20-1 with TRBJ1-1, with D perhaps TRBD1 (6 bases). With 6 bases removed from V and 5 bases from J, the gap between germline ends came to 10 bases. The CDR3 extends over 11 amino acids. CDR1 and CDR2 from the germline V gene are DFQATT and SNEGSKA (reference sequence).

This clonotype came up a few times. The chain combines TRBV20-1 with TRBJ1-6; D is uncertain. The CDR3 extends over 14 amino acids. Trimming removed 4 bases at V and 8 bases at J, with 15 bases between. Germline-derived CDR1 and CDR2 are DFQATT and SNEGSKA (reference sequence). CDR3 bases: TGCAGTGCTACTTTGCAGAGGAGGGATTCACCCCTCCACTTT. Protein product: CSATLQRRDSPLHF.

The chain combines TRBV2 with TRBJ1-6; D remains ambiguous. Germline loops: CDR1 SNHLY, CDR2 FYNNEI. CDR3 size: 16 residues. Trimming shortened V by 2 bases and J by 2 bases, and 10 bases separated the two germline ends. The CDR3 region is CASSETGFTYNSPLHF. CDR3 DNA: TGTGCCAGCAGTGAAACGGGCTTCACCTATAATTCACCCCTCCACTTT.

The chain uses TRBV29-1 and TRBJ2-3; D may be TRBD1 (5 bases). CDR1 is SQVTM, CDR2 ANQGSEA, per germline. The CDR3 is 17 residues long. Trimming pared 0 bases from V and 4 bases from J, leaving 20 bases between. Here the CDR3 reads CSVEEEIRALGADTQYF. As DNA, the CDR3 is TGCAGCGTTGAAGAGGAAATCCGGGCCTTAGGGGCAGATACGCAGTATTTT.

This clonotype occurred a few times. This chain uses TRBV6-5 with TRBJ2-5, with D tentatively TRBD1 (5 bases). Germline lookup yields CDR1 MNHEY and CDR2 SVGAGI. The CDR3 is made up of 14 amino acids. Trimming cost V 6 bases and J 1 base, with 12 bases left between them. In DNA form, the CDR3 reads TGTGCCAGCAGCCCTCAGGGCCCCCAAGAGACCCAGTACTTC. Its protein product is CASSPQGPQETQYF.

This clonotype was seen only a few times. The chain employs TRBV5-1 and TRBJ2-1; D is uncertain. V lost 1 base to trimming and J lost 4 bases, with 9 bases between them. Germline V CDR1 and CDR2: SGHRS, YFSETQ. This CDR3 region has 14 residues. CDR3 bases: TGCGCCAGCAGCTTGACCCATGCTTACAATGAGCAGTTCTTC. Translation gives CASSLTHAYNEQFF.

The V and J genes are TRBV10-3 and TRBJ2-5; 9 nucleotides match TRBD1. Germline CDR1 is ENHRY and CDR2 is SYGVKD. The CDR3 sequence is 17 residues long. Trimming at V came to 0 bases and at J to 2 bases, leaving 7 bases not matched to a gene. The CDR3 sequence: CAISESGTGRGQETQYF. DNA of the CDR3: TGTGCCATCAGTGAGTCGGGGACAGGGAGAGGGCAAGAGACCCAGTACTTC.

The chain joins TRBV25-1 to TRBJ2-4; the D gene is possibly TRBD2 (6 bases). Gene TRBJ2-5 matches the end of the DNA better, so the J call may be wrong. Germline CDR1 is MGHDK and CDR2 is SYGVNS. This CDR3 region has 13 residues. CDR3 loop: CASSNPGRETQYF. The CDR3 region has the DNA TGTGCCAGCAGTAATCCGGGGAGGGAGACCCAGTACTTC.

J is TRBJ1-1 and V is TRBV29-1; possibly TRBD1 for D (6 bases). V was cut by 7 bases and J by 0 bases, with 15 bases left in between. Germline values: CDR1 SQVTM, CDR2 ANQGSEA. CDR3 length: 14 amino acids. CDR3 nucleotide sequence: TGCAGCGCCACCGGACAGCTAATGAACACTGAAGCTTTCTTT. Translating gives CSATGQLMNTEAFF.

V is TRBV12-3 or TRBV12-4 and J is TRBJ1-2; TRBD1 aligns across 8 bases. Trimming took 3 bases from V and 7 from J; bases not matched to a gene: 4. CDR3 length: 13 residues. CDR3 protein: CASSFPGGGGYTF. The CDR3 coding sequence is TGTGCCAGCAGTTTCCCAGGGGGCGGTGGCTACACCTTC.

This clonotype was found once. The rearrangement joins TRBV5-5 to TRBJ1-1; no reliable D call. The length of the CDR3 is 13 residues. Per the germline V gene, CDR1 is SGHKS and CDR2 is YYEKEE (reference sequence). The V gene lost 2 bases and the J gene lost 7 bases, with 12 bases spanning the gap. CDR3 region: CASSLDLGGEAFF. The CDR3 DNA reads as TGTGCCAGCAGCTTAGATCTGGGTGGTGAAGCTTTCTTT.

V is TRBV10-3 and J is TRBJ1-1; TRBD1 might be the D (6 bases). CDR3 size: 14 residues. Germline-derived CDR1 and CDR2 are ENHRY and SYGVKD. V lost 2 bases and J 3 bases, leaving 10 bases between the germline ends. In nucleotides, the CDR3 is TGTGCCATCAGTGAGAGGGGGTTTGACACTGAAGCTTTCTTT. It encodes CAISERGFDTEAFF.

This clonotype appeared a few times. The chain uses TRBV11-2 and TRBJ2-1; 8 bases are a match to TRBD2. CDR3 length: 15 amino acids. V dropped 1 base and J dropped 4; count of bases not matched to a gene: 3. Germline lookup yields CDR1 SGHAT and CDR2 FQNNGV. CDR3 sequence (DNA): TGTGCCAGCAGCTTAGGTAGCGGGGCTTACAATGAGCAGTTCTTC. It yields the protein CASSLGSGAYNEQFF.

The chain couples TRBV4-1 to TRBJ2-1; TRBD1 is a possible D gene (6 bases). The CDR3 spans 16 residues. V was pared by 2 bases and J by 4 bases, with 15 bases between. Germline V gives CDR1 MGHRA, CDR2 YSYEKL. Here the CDR3 reads CASSQPDRPGYNEQFF. The CDR3 DNA sequence: TGCGCCAGCAGCCAACCCGACAGGCCCGGATACAATGAGCAGTTCTTC.

The V call is TRBV7-8, the J call TRBJ2-7, with D perhaps TRBD1 (5 bases). Trimming removed 0 bases from V and 3 bases from J, with 9 bases in between. Germline V gives CDR1 SGHVS, CDR2 FQNEAQ. This CDR3 contains 14 residues. The CDR3 sequence is CASSLALTDYEQYF. CDR3 coding DNA: TGTGCCAGCAGCTTAGCTCTGACAGACTACGAGCAGTACTTC.

The chain joins TRBV7-2 to TRBJ2-1; D not certain. Per germline, CDR1 SGHTA and CDR2 FQGNSA. The V gene lost 5 bases and the J gene lost 8 bases, with 16 bases spanning the gap. CDR3 size: 14 residues. The CDR3 is CASSVTRRGDEQFF. For the CDR3, the DNA is TGTGCCAGCAGCGTGACCCGAAGAGGAGATGAGCAGTTCTTC.

The sample holds one count of this clonotype. This sequence joins TRBV29-1 and TRBJ2-1; 7 bases fit TRBD2. V shed 7 bases, J shed 6 bases, and the junction held 9 bases outside the gene matches. The CDR3 loop spans 13 amino acids. CDR1 is SQVTM and CDR2 is ANQGSEA in the germline V gene. CDR3 residues: CSALTGGGNEQFF. The CDR3 DNA sequence: TGCAGCGCCCTGACTGGCGGGGGCAATGAGCAGTTCTTC.

This sequence joins TRBV18 and TRBJ2-1; D is tentatively TRBD1 or TRBD2 (5 bases each). Trimming removed 3 bases at V and 8 bases at J, with 14 bases between. Germline V gene sequence: CDR1 KGHSH, CDR2 LQKENI. The CDR3 has 14 residues. CDR3 protein: CASSPRPRGDEQFF. The CDR3 coding sequence is TGTGCCAGCTCACCCCGACCCCGAGGGGATGAGCAGTTCTTC.

The V and J genes are TRBV12-3 or TRBV12-4 and TRBJ2-1; 13 nucleotides agree with TRBD2. The V and J ends lost 6 bases and 4 bases, in that order; junction bases with no gene match: 9. This CDR3 region has 17 residues. CDR3 protein: CASSFTSGGGNYNEQFF. The CDR3 DNA sequence: TGTGCCAGCAGCTTCACTAGCGGGGGGGGTAATTACAATGAGCAGTTCTTC.

This clonotype was seen once. At one of its ends the junction is not consistent with the germline gene, which may arise from a read error. In nucleotides, the CDR3 is TGTGCCAGCAGCCGACAAGTTAGAGCAGATGCGCAGTATTTT. Protein sequence: CASSRQVRADAQYF. The rearrangement links TRBV12-3 or TRBV12-4 to TRBJ2-3; D remains unclear. The CDR3 totals 14 residues.

The chain is built from TRBV29-1 and TRBJ2-7; no definite D call. CDR3 size: 11 residues. Germline assignment: CDR1 SQVTM and CDR2 ANQGSEA. V lost 4 bases and J lost 6, with 10 bases in between. The CDR3 loop reads CSVADLGEQYF. Here the CDR3 DNA reads TGCAGCGTTGCCGACTTAGGCGAGCAGTACTTC.

V is TRBV19 and J is TRBJ2-7; the D is unclear. With 8 bases removed from V and 6 bases from J, the gap between germline ends came to 20 bases. This CDR3 has 14 residues. The germline gives CDR1 LNHDA, CDR2 SQIVND (reference sequence). The CDR3 DNA sequence: TGTGCCAGTCGAAACAGCGTCCTCCCCGGCGAGCAGTACTTC. Its protein is CASRNSVLPGEQYF.

This chain links TRBV6-6 with TRBJ1-4, with D perhaps TRBD1 (5 bases). V was cut by 7 bases and J by 7 bases, with 13 bases left in between. Germline CDR1 reads MNHNY; CDR2 reads SVGAGI (reference sequence). The CDR3 is 13 amino acids. CDR3 loop: CASTYGRAEKLFF. CDR3 sequence (DNA): TGTGCCAGCACGTATGGCAGGGCTGAAAAACTGTTTTTT.

The V and J genes are TRBV7-2 and TRBJ2-5; 7 positions match TRBD2. Germline CDR1 is SGHTA and CDR2 is FQGNSA. This CDR3 comprises 16 residues. The trim removed 1 base at V and 11 bases at J, leaving 16 bases unmatched. DNA of the CDR3: TGTGCCAGCAGCTTAGTATGGTCGGGGGGAGTAAATGAGCAGTACTTC. This codes for CASSLVWSGGVNEQYF.

This clonotype was picked up one time. One end of the junction does not line up with germline, which may come from a read error. The chain has TRBV20-1 and TRBJ2-3; 8 nucleotides align to TRBD2. The CDR3 totals 15 residues. Germline assignment: CDR1 DFQATT and CDR2 SNEGSKA (reference sequence). CDR3 nucleotides: TGCAGTGCTAGAGTCGGGACTAGGGGGGCAGATACGCGGTATTTT. Its protein product is CSARVGTRGADTRYF.